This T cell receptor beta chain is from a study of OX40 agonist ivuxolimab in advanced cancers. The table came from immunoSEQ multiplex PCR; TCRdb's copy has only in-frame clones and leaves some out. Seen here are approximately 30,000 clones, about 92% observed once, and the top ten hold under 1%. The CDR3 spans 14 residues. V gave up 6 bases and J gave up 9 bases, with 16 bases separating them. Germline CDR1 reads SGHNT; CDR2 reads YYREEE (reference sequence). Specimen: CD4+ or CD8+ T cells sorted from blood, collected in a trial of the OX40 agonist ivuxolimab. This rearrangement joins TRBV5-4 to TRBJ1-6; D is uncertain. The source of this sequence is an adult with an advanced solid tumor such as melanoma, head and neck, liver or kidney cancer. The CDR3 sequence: CASTSGNGASPLHF. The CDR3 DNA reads TGTGCCAGCACCTCGGGGAACGGTGCTTCACCCCTCCACTTT.